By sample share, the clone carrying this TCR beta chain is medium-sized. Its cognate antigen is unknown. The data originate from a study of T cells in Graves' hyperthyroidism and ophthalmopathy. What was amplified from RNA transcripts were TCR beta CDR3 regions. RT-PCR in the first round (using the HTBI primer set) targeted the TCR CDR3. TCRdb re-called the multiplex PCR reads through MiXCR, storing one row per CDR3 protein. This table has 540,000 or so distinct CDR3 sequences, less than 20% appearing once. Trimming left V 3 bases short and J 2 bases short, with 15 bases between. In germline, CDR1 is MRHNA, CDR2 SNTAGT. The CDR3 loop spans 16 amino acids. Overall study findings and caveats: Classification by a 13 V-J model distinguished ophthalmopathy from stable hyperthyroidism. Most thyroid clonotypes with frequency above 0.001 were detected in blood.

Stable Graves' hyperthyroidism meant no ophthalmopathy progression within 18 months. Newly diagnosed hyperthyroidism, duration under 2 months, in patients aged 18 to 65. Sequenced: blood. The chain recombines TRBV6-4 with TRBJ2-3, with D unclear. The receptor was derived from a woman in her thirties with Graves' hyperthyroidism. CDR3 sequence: CASSDGRNLPTDTQYF. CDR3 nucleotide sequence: TGTGCCAGCAGTGATGGCAGAAACTTACCCACAGATACGCAGTATTTT.